Listed here are 32 T cell receptor beta chains from one sample, sequenced in a study of blood T cell repertoires in COVID-19. Assay used: immunoSEQ multiplex PCR; TCRdb lists only in-frame clones, some missing. The sample records under 95,000 clones, less than 85% being singletons. Sequencing used peripheral blood. Source of these receptors: a human donor in a cohort sampled during active COVID-19.

The chain couples TRBV4-2 to TRBJ1-2, with D unclear. V was shortened by 4 bases and J by 4 bases, with 16 bases between the two germline ends. Per germline, CDR1 LGHNA and CDR2 YNFKEQ. CDR3 length: 15 residues. CDR3 sequence: CASSLSAGLSYGYTF. CDR3 in DNA: TGTGCCAGCAGCCTTTCCGCGGGTTTAAGCTATGGCTACACCTTC.

The V gene is TRBV7-8, the J gene TRBJ1-1; TRBD1 matches at 7 bases. The CDR3 runs 15 residues. Germline V gene sequence: CDR1 SGHVS, CDR2 FQNEAQ. With V trimmed by 1 base and J by 3 bases, 5 bases remained unmatched. The CDR3 nucleotides are TGTGCCAGCAGCTTAGTTCGGGACAGATACACTGAAGCTTTCTTT. Its protein is CASSLVRDRYTEAFF.

The V and J genes are TRBV7-3 and TRBJ2-3, with TRBD2 matching 7 bases. This CDR3 comprises 15 residues. V was pared by 1 base and J by 6 bases, with 7 bases of the junction left unmatched. Germline V gene data show CDR1 as SGHTA and CDR2 as FQGTGA. The DNA for the CDR3 is TGTGCCAGCAGCTTAAACGGGGGACTAAGGGATACGCAGTATTTT. It is translated as CASSLNGGLRDTQYF.

The CDR3, as DNA: TGTGCCAGCAGCCATCTAGGGGAAGAGACCCAGTACTTC. Residues: CASSHLGEETQYF. The rearrangement uses TRBV7-9 and TRBJ2-5, with a weak D call TRBD1 (5 bases). Trimming cost V 5 bases and J 3 bases, with 10 bases left between them. Germline CDR1 reads SEHNR; CDR2 reads FQNEAQ (reference sequence). This CDR3 spans 13 amino acids.

The chain links TRBV5-6 to TRBJ2-1; TRBD2 matches 9 bases. The CDR3 totals 14 residues. The V gene's germline CDR1 is SGHDT and CDR2 YYEEEE. V dropped 4 bases and J dropped 10; count of bases not matched to a gene: 9. CDR3 nucleotide sequence: TGTGCCAGCAGCCTGGCGGGAGGGAGGGGGGAGCAGTTCTTC. Protein: CASSLAGGRGEQFF. The complete variable domain, with remaining parts taken from reference TRBV5-6 and TRBJ2-1, reads DAGVTQSPTHLIKTRGQQVTLRCSPKSGHDTVSWYQQALGQGPQFIFQYYEEEERQRGNFPDRFSGHQFPNYSSELNVNALLLGDSALYLCASSLAGGRGEQFFGPGTRLTVL.

The chain is built from TRBV28 and TRBJ1-2, with D perhaps TRBD1 (5 bases). This CDR3 has 15 residues. V lost 7 bases to trimming and J lost 8 bases, with 23 bases between them. Germline CDR1 reads MDHEN; CDR2 reads SYDVKM. CDR3 sequence (DNA): TGTGCCAGCACCCTAGGTCTTGGGGCACCTCGGGGCTACACCTTC. As protein: CASTLGLGAPRGYTF.

Turning to this clone: Other DNA sequences in this specimen translate into the identical CDR3. The chain combines TRBV4-2 with TRBJ1-2, with 10 positions matching TRBD1. This CDR3 contains 15 residues. V was clipped by 0 bases and J by 2 bases; unmatched bases: 0. Germline values: CDR1 LGHNA, CDR2 YNFKEQ. The CDR3 loop reads CASSQEDRGNYGYTF. CDR3 nucleotide sequence: TGTGCCAGCAGCCAAGAGGACAGGGGGAACTATGGCTACACCTTC.

This chain connects TRBV5-1 to TRBJ2-7, with D possibly matching TRBD2 (5 bases). The germline gives CDR1 SGHRS, CDR2 YFSETQ. V shed 0 bases and J shed 4 bases, with 11 bases lying between them. This CDR3 comprises 14 residues. This chain's CDR3 is CASSLALGSYEQYF. The CDR3 DNA is TGCGCCAGCAGCTTGGCTTTAGGGAGTTACGAGCAGTACTTC.

The J gene is TRBJ2-7, the V gene TRBV10-3, with 8 bases fitting TRBD1. V was pared by 8 bases and J by 2 bases, with 20 bases of the junction left unmatched. CDR3 length: 18 residues. Germline V gene sequence: CDR1 ENHRY, CDR2 SYGVKD. The CDR3 sequence: CAIAPRQGIFRTPYEQYF. In DNA form, the CDR3 reads TGTGCCATCGCCCCGAGACAGGGGATCTTTAGGACTCCCTACGAGCAGTACTTC.

V usage is TRBV3-1 (or the pseudogene TRBV3-2) and J usage is TRBJ1-2; 7 bases fit TRBD1. V lost 2 bases and J lost 4; bases outside the gene matches: 1. The CDR3 is 13 amino acids. CDR1 is LGHDT and CDR2 is YNNKEL in the germline V gene (reference sequence). The CDR3 DNA sequence: TGTGCCAGCAGCCAACACAGGGGCTATGGCTACACCTTC. This sequence encodes CASSQHRGYGYTF.

CDR3 nucleotide sequence: TGTGCCAGCAGTCCAGGGGGTTATGTGGACACCGGGGAGCTGTTTTTT. Its protein is CASSPGGYVDTGELFF. The V gene is TRBV28, the J gene TRBJ2-2, with 7 bases matching TRBD1. The germline V gene encodes CDR1 MDHEN and CDR2 SYDVKM. The CDR3 covers 16 residues. After removal of 5 bases from V and 3 bases from J, the junction contained 9 bases not matched to a gene.

The gene calls are TRBV5-1 and TRBJ2-1, with 7 bases identical to TRBD1. Germline V gives CDR1 SGHRS, CDR2 YFSETQ. Unmatched junction bases numbered 16, after V lost 5 bases and J lost 8 bases. The CDR3 runs 16 residues. The DNA of the CDR3 is TGCGCCAGCAGTATAATAGCCACAGACAGGGCGGATGAGCAGTTCTTC. Translating it yields CASSIIATDRADEQFF.

The chain links TRBV6-1 to TRBJ2-5, with 8 bases lining up with TRBD2. Trimming removed 3 bases from V and 1 base from J; junction bases left unmatched: 7. Germline-derived CDR1 and CDR2 are MNHNS and SASEGT. The CDR3 is 16 residues long. The CDR3 spells CASSEGAGVAQETQYF. The CDR3 coding sequence is TGTGCCAGCAGTGAGGGAGCGGGAGTAGCCCAAGAGACCCAGTACTTC.

The gene calls are TRBV10-3 and TRBJ1-1, with D unclear. There are 13 residues in the CDR3. V was clipped by 6 bases and J by 4 bases, with 12 bases between them. Germline CDR1 ENHRY, CDR2 SYGVKD. CDR3 in DNA: TGTGCCATCAGCGGTCCCGGGGTCACTGAAGCTTTCTTT. Encoded protein: CAISGPGVTEAFF.

The chain links TRBV29-1 to TRBJ1-1; the match to TRBD1 covers 10 bases. Germline values: CDR1 SQVTM, CDR2 ANQGSEA. The CDR3 totals 16 residues. V lost 3 bases, J lost 6 bases, and 13 bases stayed unmatched. The CDR3 here is CSVETTSGTGAAEAFF. CDR3 coding DNA: TGCAGCGTTGAGACTACCTCCGGGACAGGGGCCGCTGAAGCTTTCTTT.

This chain joins TRBV10-3 and TRBJ2-7; no firm D call. The germline gives CDR1 ENHRY, CDR2 SYGVKD. The ends were cut back, 3 bases at V and 1 base at J, with 13 bases in the middle. This CDR3 region has 15 residues. The chain's CDR3 is CAISDRNSKSYEQYF. CDR3 nucleotide sequence: TGTGCCATCAGTGATCGTAATAGTAAGTCCTACGAGCAGTACTTC.

The V and J genes are TRBV15 and TRBJ2-5; tentatively, D is TRBD2 (6 bases). CDR1 is LNHNV and CDR2 is YYDKDF in the germline V gene (reference sequence). V lost 2 bases and J lost 4, with 11 bases in between. CDR3 length: 14 residues. The CDR3 nucleotides are TGTGCCACCAGCAGAACTAGCCTTGGAGAGACCCAGTACTTC. Its translation: CATSRTSLGETQYF.

This clone was picked up one time. DNA for the CDR3: TGTGCCAGCAGTCCCACAGCTAGCGGGGGTAGCCGCACAGATACGCAGTATTTT. Its protein product is CASSPTASGGSRTDTQYF. This rearrangement joins TRBV7-6 to TRBJ2-3, with 10 bases that match TRBD2. This CDR3 is 18 amino acids long. The germline V gene has CDR1 SGHVS and CDR2 FNYEAQ. The ends lost 6 bases at V and 1 base at J; junction bases unmatched: 13.

The chain couples TRBV2 to TRBJ1-6; D remains unclear. The germline V gene encodes CDR1 SNHLY and CDR2 FYNNEI. Trimming took 6 bases from V and 7 from J, leaving 16 bases between them. The CDR3 extends over 15 amino acids. The CDR3 protein is CASSELSGTNSPLHF. Here the CDR3 DNA reads TGTGCCAGCAGCGAACTCTCCGGTACCAATTCACCCCTCCACTTT.

The genes are TRBV11-2 and TRBJ2-2; perhaps TRBD1 as D (6 bases). Trimming pared 1 base from V and 7 bases from J, leaving 10 bases between. This CDR3 comprises 14 residues. From germline, CDR1 is SGHAT and CDR2 FQNNGV. CDR3 coding DNA: TGTGCCAGCAGCTTAGTACAGGGTGTCGGGGAGCTGTTTTTT. Translation gives CASSLVQGVGELFF.

The chain has TRBV5-1 and TRBJ2-2, with 11 positions matching TRBD2. V was clipped by 5 bases and J by 7 bases; unmatched bases: 7. This CDR3 is built from 15 residues. Per the germline V gene, CDR1 is SGHRS and CDR2 is YFSETQ. CDR3 amino acids: CASSTSGSIDGELFF. CDR3 nucleotide sequence: TGCGCCAGCAGTACTAGCGGGAGTATTGACGGGGAGCTGTTTTTT.

V is TRBV29-1 and J is TRBJ1-1; D is unclear. Germline loops: CDR1 SQVTM, CDR2 ANQGSEA. V lost 5 bases and J 3 bases, leaving 10 bases between the germline ends. The CDR3 totals 12 residues. As DNA, the CDR3 is TGCAGCGTTTCTCGGGTGGACACTGAAGCTTTCTTT. This codes for CSVSRVDTEAFF.

The chain uses TRBV20-1 and TRBJ2-7; 11 nucleotides align to TRBD2. The CDR3 spans 15 residues. CDR1 DFQATT and CDR2 SNEGSKA come from the germline V gene (reference sequence). V dropped 3 bases and J dropped 2; count of bases not matched to a gene: 6. CDR3 amino acids: CSASDLAGGTYEQYF. In DNA form, the CDR3 reads TGCAGTGCTAGTGATCTAGCGGGGGGAACCTACGAGCAGTACTTC.

The chain recombines TRBV29-1 with TRBJ2-4, with 9 nucleotides matching TRBD1. CDR1 is SQVTM and CDR2 is ANQGSEA in the germline V gene. The CDR3 has 13 residues. Trimming took 6 bases from V and 5 from J; bases not matched to a gene: 5. The CDR3 bases are TGCAGCGTGGGGAGGACAGGGGAAAACATTCAGTACTTC. It codes for CSVGRTGENIQYF.

V usage is TRBV5-1 and J usage is TRBJ2-2; 7 bases are a match to TRBD1. V lost 2 bases to trimming and J lost 7 bases; unmatched junction nucleotides: 5. Germline CDR1 reads SGHRS; CDR2 reads YFSETQ. The CDR3 runs 14 residues. Here the CDR3 DNA reads TGCGCCAGCAGCTTAAACAGGGGTGACGGGGAGCTGTTTTTT. Protein: CASSLNRGDGELFF. Together with reference TRBV5-1 and TRBJ2-2, the CDR3 gives the full variable domain: KAGVTQTPRYLIKTRGQQVTLSCSPISGHRSVSWYQQTPGQGLQFLFEYFSETQRNKGNFPGRFSGRQFSNSRSEMNVSTLELGDSALYLCASSLNRGDGELFFGEGSRLTVL.

The chain combines TRBV7-6 with TRBJ2-1; 11 nucleotides align to TRBD2. From germline, CDR1 is SGHVS and CDR2 FNYEAQ. V trimming: 5 bases; J trimming: 1 base; junction bases outside the gene matches: 4. This CDR3 has 16 amino acids. The CDR3 nucleotides are TGTGCCAGCAGCGCAAGACTAGCGGGGTCCTACAATGAGCAGTTCTTC. Translating gives CASSARLAGSYNEQFF.

This rearrangement joins TRBV9 to TRBJ1-1; D is possibly TRBD1 (5 bases). Looked up from germline, CDR1 is SGDLS and CDR2 is YYNGEE. CDR3 length equals 15 residues. Trimming took off 4 bases at V and 3 bases at J, with 16 bases between the two ends. In DNA, the CDR3 is TGTGCCAGCAGCTTTCGGGGGGAATGGGACACTGAAGCTTTCTTT. This sequence encodes CASSFRGEWDTEAFF.

The genes are TRBV30 and TRBJ2-7; D perhaps matches TRBD1 (6 bases). The CDR3 has 14 amino acids. V gave up 3 bases and J gave up 2 bases, with 14 bases separating them. Germline assignment: CDR1 GTSNPN and CDR2 SVGIG (reference sequence). The CDR3 is CAWSGSQGAYEQYF. The CDR3 DNA sequence: TGTGCCTGGAGCGGATCACAGGGTGCCTACGAGCAGTACTTC.

This sequence joins TRBV30 and TRBJ1-5, with a possible D match to TRBD1 (5 bases). Trimming removed 0 bases from V and 0 bases from J, with 9 bases in between. The CDR3 runs 15 residues. Germline V lookup: CDR1 GTSNPN, CDR2 SVGIG (reference sequence). The CDR3 DNA reads as TGTGCCTGGAGTGTAACAGGTATTAGCAATCAGCCCCAGCATTTT. Its protein is CAWSVTGISNQPQHF.

This chain uses TRBV6-7 with TRBJ2-1; 11 positions agree with TRBD2. TRBV6-7 is marked as an open reading frame, function uncertain. The CDR3 consists of 21 residues. V dropped 0 bases and J dropped 6; count of bases not matched to a gene: 19. CDR3 DNA: TGTGCCAGCAGTTACTCCCCGTGTAGCGGGGGGGCCAATATCTCGGGCAATGAGCAGTTCTTC. It is translated as CASSYSPCSGGANISGNEQFF.

The V gene is TRBV5-1, the J gene TRBJ2-7; 11 bases are a match to TRBD2. The germline V gene encodes CDR1 SGHRS and CDR2 YFSETQ. The CDR3 has 14 amino acids. V trimming: 4 bases; J trimming: 5 bases; junction bases outside the gene matches: 5. The CDR3 reads CASSPSGRSNEQYF. The CDR3 nucleotides are TGCGCCAGCAGCCCTAGCGGGAGGTCCAACGAGCAGTACTTC.

The CDR3: CASGPGGNQPQHF. CDR3 bases: TGTGCTAGTGGGCCAGGGGGGAATCAGCCCCAGCATTTT. This chain links TRBV12-5 with TRBJ1-5; 7 bases match TRBD1. Germline lookup yields CDR1 LGHNT and CDR2 FRNRAP. The V gene end was trimmed by 6 bases and the J gene end by 4 bases; junction bases not matched to a gene: 3. The CDR3 loop spans 13 amino acids.